The 29 T cell receptor beta chains below were found in one sample sequenced in a study of cytomegalovirus exposure and HLA in healthy donors. The PCR had 60 Vbeta and 13 Jbeta primers. Using immunoSEQ multiplex PCR, the repertoire was profiled, and TCRdb retains in-frame clones only, with some absent. This sample yields 150,000 to 200,000 clones, of which around three quarters are seen a single time; about 3.4% belongs to the top ten. Material: PBMCs. These TCRs come from a male donor in good health and CMV-seronegative.

The DNA for the CDR3 is TGTGCCATCAGTGACCCTCCGGGACAGGGGGCGGGCAATGAGCAGTTCTTC. Amino acids: CAISDPPGQGAGNEQFF. This chain uses TRBV10-3 with TRBJ2-1; TRBD1 aligns across 12 bases. The ends lost 3 bases at V and 6 bases at J; junction bases unmatched: 9. The CDR3 totals 17 residues. Per the germline V gene, CDR1 is ENHRY and CDR2 is SYGVKD.

The genes are TRBV30 and TRBJ1-1, with a weak D call TRBD1 (5 bases). Deletions cut 0 bases from V and 0 bases from J, with 8 bases between. The CDR3 totals 14 residues. Per the germline V gene, CDR1 is GTSNPN and CDR2 is SVGIG (reference sequence). The CDR3, as DNA: TGTGCCTGGAGTGTACGACAGTTGAACACTGAAGCTTTCTTT. It specifies CAWSVRQLNTEAFF.

CDR3 amino acids: CASSLLAEQETQYF. The CDR3 coding sequence is TGCGCCAGCAGCTTGCTAGCGGAACAAGAGACCCAGTACTTC. The V and J genes are TRBV5-1 and TRBJ2-5; 7 nucleotides match TRBD2. After removal of 1 base from V and 2 bases from J, the junction contained 2 bases not matched to a gene. This CDR3 is 14 amino acids long. CDR1 and CDR2 (germline): SGHRS, YFSETQ. The full variable domain, with the rest looked up from reference TRBV5-1 and TRBJ2-5, is KAGVTQTPRYLIKTRGQQVTLSCSPISGHRSVSWYQQTPGQGLQFLFEYFSETQRNKGNFPGRFSGRQFSNSRSEMNVSTLELGDSALYLCASSLLAEQETQYFGPGTRLLVL.

V gene TRBV5-6 combines with J gene TRBJ1-2; 9 nucleotides line up with TRBD1. The germline CDR1 and CDR2 sequences are SGHDT and YYEEEE. Trimming removed 5 bases from V and 4 bases from J; junction bases left unmatched: 0. The CDR3 is 12 amino acids. CDR3 region: CASRTGGYGYTF. The DNA for the CDR3 is TGTGCCAGCAGGACAGGGGGCTATGGCTACACCTTC.

This chain links TRBV5-1 with TRBJ2-5; no reliable D call. The CDR3 has 15 amino acids. CDR1 and CDR2 (germline): SGHRS, YFSETQ. V was shortened by 2 bases and J by 4 bases, with 15 bases between the two germline ends. The CDR3 DNA reads as TGCGCCAGCAGCTTTGCCAGCCTTACGGGAGAGACCCAGTACTTC. Its translation is CASSFASLTGETQYF.

V and J are TRBV5-1 and TRBJ2-1; TRBD2 aligns across 16 bases. Germline CDR1 and CDR2: SGHRS and YFSETQ. This CDR3 has 19 residues. The V gene end was trimmed by 2 bases and the J gene end by 6 bases; junction bases not matched to a gene: 11. The CDR3 DNA follows: TGCGCCAGCAGCTTCCTCGGGACTAGCGGGGGGGCCTCTCTCAATGAGCAGTTCTTC. It translates to CASSFLGTSGGASLNEQFF.

The rearrangement joins TRBV6-1 to TRBJ1-5, with a possible D match to TRBD1 (6 bases). Per the germline V gene, CDR1 is MNHNS and CDR2 is SASEGT. The CDR3 loop spans 14 amino acids. The V end was cut by 6 bases, the J end by 4 bases, with 13 bases between. In DNA form, the CDR3 reads TGTGCCAGCAGCTCCAGGGGCGGAAATCAGCCCCAGCATTTT. The encoded protein is CASSSRGGNQPQHF.

The genes are TRBV19 and TRBJ1-6; 9 bases map to TRBD1. The CDR3 consists of 15 residues. Germline CDR1 LNHDA, CDR2 SQIVND (reference sequence). V was pared by 5 bases and J by 6 bases, with 5 bases of the junction left unmatched. The CDR3, as DNA: TGTGCCAGTAGTCCCGAGGACAGGGGTAATTCACCCCTCCACTTT. Translated, it gives CASSPEDRGNSPLHF.

Comment on this clone: It is unclear where the CDR3 begins or ends on the DNA, so no DNA is shown, and the CDR3 is as TCRdb lists it. This chain connects TRBV28 to TRBJ1-2. Per germline, CDR1 MDHEN and CDR2 SYDVKM. Including both end residues, the CDR3 is 14 amino acids long. The CDR3 sequence is CASSLLLSNYGYTF.

This chain uses TRBV7-3 with TRBJ1-2; TRBD1 agrees at 8 bases. V shed 5 bases and J 4 bases; nucleotides not matched to a gene: 9. The germline V gene encodes CDR1 SGHTA and CDR2 FQGTGA. This CDR3 has 15 amino acids. As DNA, the CDR3 is TGTGCCAGCAGCCTGGACAGGGAGGTCCCCTATGGCTACACCTTC. Its translation is CASSLDREVPYGYTF.

The V gene is TRBV28, the J gene TRBJ2-2, with no clear D. The CDR3 contains 12 residues. The germline V gene has CDR1 MDHEN and CDR2 SYDVKM. The V end lost 10 bases, the J end lost 2 bases, and 8 bases lay between the germline ends. The CDR3 nucleotides read TGTGCCACCAGACTCAACACCGGGGAGCTGTTTTTT. Amino acid sequence: CATRLNTGELFF. The full variable domain, completed using reference TRBV28 and TRBJ2-2, is DVKVTQSSRYLVKRTGEKVFLECVQDMDHENMFWYRQDPGLGLRLIYFSYDVKMKEKGDIPEGYSVSREKKERFSLILESASTNQTSMYLCATRLNTGELFFGEGSRLTVL.

This clone was found a few times. One junction end disagrees with the germline gene, perhaps due to a read error. The chain uses TRBV28 and TRBJ1-2; D is unclear. This CDR3 contains 11 residues. Looked up from germline, CDR1 is MDHEN and CDR2 is SYDVKM. The DNA for the CDR3 is TGTGCCAGCAGTTTAACTAGGGAACGGGCCTTC. Translated: CASSLTRERAF.

This chain connects TRBV7-2 to TRBJ2-1; maybe TRBD1 (5 bases). The CDR3 runs 12 residues. Deletions cut 5 bases from V and 9 bases from J, with 11 bases between. CDR1 SGHTA and CDR2 FQGNSA come from the germline V gene. In DNA form, the CDR3 reads TGTGCCAGCAGCCGTCAGGGTACTGAGCAGTTCTTC. Protein sequence: CASSRQGTEQFF.

The table lists this clone with a few counts. V usage is TRBV7-2 and J usage is TRBJ2-7; D uncertain. The CDR3 covers 12 residues. The germline V and J ends were trimmed by 5 bases and 2 bases, with 7 bases remaining between them. Germline loops: CDR1 SGHTA, CDR2 FQGNSA. CDR3 bases: TGTGCCAGCAGCCATTTAGCCTACGAGCAGTACTTC. The encoded protein is CASSHLAYEQYF.

The rearrangement uses TRBV10-3 and TRBJ2-5; D is unclear. V lost 2 bases and J lost 3, with 7 bases in between. The CDR3 has 13 amino acids. Germline loops: CDR1 ENHRY, CDR2 SYGVKD. The DNA for the CDR3 is TGTGCCATCAGTGAGGCCAGCGAAGAGACCCAGTACTTC. Translated, it gives CAISEASEETQYF.

This clone was seen more than once but under ten times. J is TRBJ1-5 and V is TRBV4-2, with 10 bases aligning to TRBD1. Germline trimming cut 4 bases from V and 4 bases from J; bases unmatched to any gene: 7. The CDR3 is 16 amino acids. Germline values: CDR1 LGHNA, CDR2 YNFKEQ. In nucleotides, the CDR3 is TGTGCCAGCAGCCCTAGGACAGGGGGGCCTAATCAGCCCCAGCATTTT. It specifies CASSPRTGGPNQPQHF.

The sample holds a few counts of this clone. The chain recombines TRBV6-1 with TRBJ1-4; no clear D gene. CDR1 MNHNS and CDR2 SASEGT come from the germline V gene. The length of the CDR3 is 14 residues. Trimming cost V 1 base and J 5 bases, with 8 bases left between them. The CDR3 DNA reads as TGTGCCAGCAGTGAAGACCGGAGCAATGAAAAACTGTTTTTT. Amino acids: CASSEDRSNEKLFF.

Here the CDR3 reads CASSYSRLAGGAQYF. CDR3 nucleotide sequence: TGTGCCAGCAGTTACTCAAGACTAGCGGGAGGTGCGCAGTATTTT. This sequence joins TRBV6-5 and TRBJ2-3, with 13 nucleotides matching TRBD2. The CDR3 runs to 15 residues. V lost 0 bases to trimming and J lost 10 bases; unmatched junction nucleotides: 4. Per germline, CDR1 MNHEY and CDR2 SVGAGI.

This chain joins TRBV9 and TRBJ1-1; weak D call: TRBD1 (6 bases). V was pared by 0 bases and J by 0 bases, with 15 bases between. The CDR3 is 17 amino acids. Germline values: CDR1 SGDLS, CDR2 YYNGEE. CDR3 amino acids: CASSVGIGGRMNTEAFF. The CDR3 DNA is TGTGCCAGCAGCGTAGGTATCGGGGGGCGCATGAACACTGAAGCTTTCTTT.

This chain uses TRBV27 with TRBJ1-6; the match to TRBD1 covers 8 bases. The V gene's germline CDR1 is MNHEY and CDR2 SMNVEV (reference sequence). V was pared by 5 bases and J by 4 bases, with 7 bases of the junction left unmatched. The CDR3 is 16 residues long. CDR3 loop: CASSPLTGEYNSPLHF. CDR3 nucleotides: TGTGCCAGCAGTCCTTTGACAGGGGAGTATAATTCACCCCTCCACTTT.

The table lists this clone with a few counts. The J gene is TRBJ2-2, the V gene TRBV28; perhaps TRBD1 as D (5 bases). V shed 5 bases and J shed 5 bases, with 9 bases lying between them. The CDR3 is made up of 13 amino acids. Germline CDR1 and CDR2: MDHEN and SYDVKM. The CDR3 coding sequence is TGTGCCAGCAGTGTAAGGGGAACCGGGGAGCTGTTTTTT. This sequence encodes CASSVRGTGELFF.

The chain uses TRBV15 and TRBJ1-4, with TRBD1 matching over 7 bases. In germline, CDR1 is LNHNV, CDR2 YYDKDF (reference sequence). This CDR3 spans 16 amino acids. After removal of 3 bases from V and 0 bases from J, the junction contained 4 bases not matched to a gene. The CDR3: CATSRIRGATNEKLFF. DNA for the CDR3: TGTGCCACCAGCAGGATCAGGGGGGCAACTAATGAAAAACTGTTTTTT.

This clone was picked up a small number of times. The chain is built from TRBV2 and TRBJ2-2; D might be TRBD2 (5 bases). Trimming left V 7 bases short and J 1 base short, with 7 bases between. This CDR3 is 13 amino acids long. CDR1 and CDR2 (germline): SNHLY, FYNNEI. CDR3 nucleotides: TGTGCCAGCACCGGGGAGAACACCGGGGAGCTGTTTTTT. This gives the protein CASTGENTGELFF.

CDR3 loop: CASSLVDSSPLHF. The DNA of the CDR3 is TGTGCCAGCAGCTTAGTGGACAGTTCACCCCTCCACTTT. The gene calls are TRBV7-2 and TRBJ1-6; tentatively, D is TRBD1 (6 bases). The germline gives CDR1 SGHTA, CDR2 FQGNSA. The CDR3 totals 13 residues. The germline V and J ends were trimmed by 1 base and 9 bases, with 7 bases remaining between them.

The gene calls are TRBV6-4 and TRBJ2-1, with TRBD2 matching 12 bases. V was pared by 4 bases and J by 4 bases, with 2 bases of the junction left unmatched. CDR1 and CDR2 (germline): MRHNA, SNTAGT. The CDR3 spans 15 residues. CDR3 region: CASSGLAGAYNEQFF. The CDR3 nucleotides read TGTGCCAGCAGTGGACTAGCGGGGGCATACAATGAGCAGTTCTTC.

About this clone: At one of its ends the junction is not consistent with the germline gene, which may arise from a read error. The rearrangement links TRBV2 to TRBJ1-2; tentative D call: TRBD1 (6 bases). The CDR3 totals 15 residues. The germline V gene encodes CDR1 SNHLY and CDR2 FYNNEI. The CDR3 sequence: CASSAGTSINYGHTF. The DNA of the CDR3 is TGTGCCAGCAGTGCAGGGACATCGATTAACTATGGCCACACCTTC.

The chain is built from TRBV28 and TRBJ1-1; no clear D. V lost 4 bases and J 0 bases, leaving 9 bases between the germline ends. The length of the CDR3 is 14 residues. Germline loops: CDR1 MDHEN, CDR2 SYDVKM. The CDR3 is CASSSQAMNTEAFF. The CDR3 nucleotides are TGTGCCAGCAGTTCCCAGGCGATGAACACTGAAGCTTTCTTT.

The rearrangement uses TRBV5-1 and TRBJ2-7; TRBD1 might be the D (6 bases). Germline values: CDR1 SGHRS, CDR2 YFSETQ. V lost 4 bases, J lost 0 bases, and 11 bases lay in between. The CDR3 covers 14 residues. DNA of the CDR3: TGCGCCAGCAGCCCGACAGGCCGCTCCTACGAGCAGTACTTC. It translates to CASSPTGRSYEQYF.

The chain employs TRBV5-6 and TRBJ1-5; a possible D gene is TRBD1 (5 bases). The CDR3 spans 12 residues. CDR1 is SGHDT, CDR2 YYEEEE, per germline. Between the trimmed V and J ends, which lost 4 bases and 7 bases, there was a span of 9 bases. CDR3 bases: TGTGCCAGCAGCAGGGGTTCCCAGCCCCAGCATTTT. This translates into CASSRGSQPQHF. The complete variable domain, with remaining parts taken from reference TRBV5-6 and TRBJ1-5, reads DAGVTQSPTHLIKTRGQQVTLRCSPKSGHDTVSWYQQALGQGPQFIFQYYEEEERQRGNFPDRFSGHQFPNYSSELNVNALLLGDSALYLCASSRGSQPQHFGDGTRLSIL.